This section outlines one TCR beta chain sequence together with its context. From germline, CDR1 is SGHRS and CDR2 YFSETQ. There are 15 residues in the CDR3. J was trimmed by 6 bases and V by 5 bases; bases with no gene match: 8. Sequenced by immunoSEQ multiplex PCR; TCRdb stores in-frame clones only, minus some. The data show about 36,000 clones, around 92% seen once. This specimen belongs to a study of T cell changes during pregnancy in multiple sclerosis. The sequencing input was PBMCs (not recorded whether the cells were cultured). The rearrangement uses TRBV5-1 and TRBJ2-7, with 13 positions matching TRBD2. The source is a female donor with multiple sclerosis, enrolled in a pregnancy study. This chain's CDR3 is CASSFTSGRGPEQYF. For the CDR3, the DNA is TGCGCCAGCAGTTTTACTAGCGGGAGGGGGCCCGAGCAGTACTTC. The full variable domain, completed using reference TRBV5-1 and TRBJ2-7, is KAGVTQTPRYLIKTRGQQVTLSCSPISGHRSVSWYQQTPGQGLQFLFEYFSETQRNKGNFPGRFSGRQFSNSRSEMNVSTLELGDSALYLCASSFTSGRGPEQYFGPGTRLTVT.